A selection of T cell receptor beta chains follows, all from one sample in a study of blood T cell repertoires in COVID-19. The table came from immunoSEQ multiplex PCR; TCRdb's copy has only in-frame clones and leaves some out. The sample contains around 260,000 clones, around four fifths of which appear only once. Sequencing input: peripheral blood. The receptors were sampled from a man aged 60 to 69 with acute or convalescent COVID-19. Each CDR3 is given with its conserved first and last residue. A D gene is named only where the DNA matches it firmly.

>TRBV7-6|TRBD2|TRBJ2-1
TGTGCCAGCATTCTTCTAGCGGGGGGAATTAATGAGCAGTTCTTC
CASILLAGGINEQFF
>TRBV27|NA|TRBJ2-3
TGTGCCAGCAGTTTTTCGGCAGGGAATCCAGATACGCAGTATTTT
CASSFSAGNPDTQYF
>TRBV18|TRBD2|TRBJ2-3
TGTGCCAGCTCACCATTGGCGGGAGCAGATACGCAGTATTTT
CASSPLAGADTQYF
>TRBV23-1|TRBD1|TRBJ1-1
TGCGCCAGCAGTCAATCGAACAGGGGGCAGACTGAAGCTTTCTTT
CASSQSNRGQTEAFF
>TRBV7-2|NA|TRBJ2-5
TGTGCCAGCAGCTTGCTAGGAGGGGGCTACCCCCAAGAGACCCAGTACTTC
CASSLLGGGYPQETQYF
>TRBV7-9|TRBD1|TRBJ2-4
TGTGCCAGCAGCCAACGGGACAGGGCTGCCAAAAACATTCAGTACTTC
CASSQRDRAAKNIQYF
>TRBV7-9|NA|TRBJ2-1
TGTGCCAGCAGCTTTTTAGGGGCTAGTAGTGAGTTCTTC
CASSFLGASSEFF
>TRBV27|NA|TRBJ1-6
TGTGCCAGCAGCTGGACAATGCAGACATCCTATAATTCACCCCTCCACTTT
CASSWTMQTSYNSPLHF
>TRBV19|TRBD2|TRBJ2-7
TGTGCCAGTAGTACCCCGGGACTAGCGGGATATTTCGAGCAGTACTTC
CASSTPGLAGYFEQYF
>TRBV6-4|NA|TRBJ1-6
TGTGCCAGCAGCGCGGGGTTCTTTCAGCCACCCCTCCACTTT
CASSAGFFQPPLHF
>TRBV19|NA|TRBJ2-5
TGTGCCAGTAGTATAATCTCCCAAGAGACCCAGTACTTC
CASSIISQETQYF
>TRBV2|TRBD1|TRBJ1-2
TGTGCCAGCAGTGAGTTTGAACAGGGGGGCTACACCTTC
CASSEFEQGGYTF
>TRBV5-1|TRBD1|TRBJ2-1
TGCGCCAGCAGCGCTACAGGGGACTCCTACAATGAGCAGTTCTTC
CASSATGDSYNEQFF
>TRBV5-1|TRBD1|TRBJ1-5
TGCGCCAGCAGCTTGGGGGGACAGGGTCTTCAGCCCCAGCATTTT
CASSLGGQGLQPQHF
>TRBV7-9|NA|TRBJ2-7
TGTGCCAGCAGCTTGCAGGCCGAGCAGTACTTC
CASSLQAEQYF
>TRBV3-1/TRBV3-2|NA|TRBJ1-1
TGTGCCAGCAGTTCCACGGTGACTGAAGCTTTCTTT
CASSSTVTEAFF